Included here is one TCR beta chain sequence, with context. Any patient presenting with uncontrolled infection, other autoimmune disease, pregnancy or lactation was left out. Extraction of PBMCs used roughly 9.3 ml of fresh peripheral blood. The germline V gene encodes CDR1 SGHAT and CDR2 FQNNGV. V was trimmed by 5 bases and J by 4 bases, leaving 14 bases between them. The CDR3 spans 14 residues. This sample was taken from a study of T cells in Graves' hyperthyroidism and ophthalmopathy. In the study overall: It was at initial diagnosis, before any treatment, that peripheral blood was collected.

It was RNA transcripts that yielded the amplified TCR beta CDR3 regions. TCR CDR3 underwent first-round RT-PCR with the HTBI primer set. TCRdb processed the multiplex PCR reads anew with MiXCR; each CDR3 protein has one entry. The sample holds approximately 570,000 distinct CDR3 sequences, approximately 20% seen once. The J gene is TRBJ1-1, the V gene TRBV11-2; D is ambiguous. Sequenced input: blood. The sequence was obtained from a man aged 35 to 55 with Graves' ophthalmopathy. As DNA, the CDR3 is TGTGCCAGCAGCCAAGTACCCAGGTCCACTGAAGCTTTCTTT. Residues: CASSQVPRSTEAFF.